The 5 T cell receptor beta chains reported below all come from one sample, sequenced in a study of persistence of HIV-infected CD4 T cells. The immunoSEQ assay was version 4, run in survey mode. Generated by immunoSEQ multiplex PCR, the TCRdb table keeps only in-frame clones and is missing some. The table has more than 35,000 clones, around 90% seen once. Nonspecific anti-CD3/anti-CD28 bead stimulation represents the broad CD4+ T cell repertoire. Sorting of responding CD4+ T cells relied on upregulated CD40 ligand together with CD69. No antigen has been assigned to these receptors. The sequences come from CD4+ T cells sorted from PBMCs after approximately 20-hour stimulation, collected from a patient who received antiretroviral therapy. Receptors originate from an adult man with HIV who was CMV-seropositive.

This clone was seen only once. The CDR3 nucleotides are TGTGCCGCGGGACGGGACTATGGCTACACCTTC. As protein: CAAGRDYGYTF. This chain joins TRBV30 and TRBJ1-2, with D perhaps TRBD1 (5 bases). CDR1 is GTSNPN, CDR2 SVGIG, per germline (reference sequence). The CDR3 runs 11 residues. Trimming stripped 8 bases from V and 3 bases from J, with 10 bases between.

This chain uses TRBV2 with TRBJ2-7; TRBD1 matches at 12 bases. J gave up 2 bases and V 4 bases, and 3 bases lay outside the gene matches. The length of the CDR3 is 15 residues. Germline CDR1 reads SNHLY; CDR2 reads FYNNEI. CDR3 residues: CASSGGTGGPYEQYF. The CDR3 DNA is TGTGCCAGCAGTGGGGGGACAGGGGGCCCCTACGAGCAGTACTTC.

The chain is built from TRBV6-4 and TRBJ1-2; 10 nucleotides agree with TRBD1. The CDR3 has 16 residues. CDR1 and CDR2 (germline): MRHNA, SNTAGT. Germline trimming cut 4 bases from V and 1 base from J; bases unmatched to any gene: 6. This chain's CDR3 is CASSATGQGRNYGYTF. The CDR3 nucleotides read TGTGCCAGCAGTGCCACGGGACAGGGGCGTAACTATGGCTACACCTTC.

V and J are TRBV3-1 (or the pseudogene TRBV3-2) and TRBJ2-2; the match to TRBD2 covers 7 bases. Germline V CDR1 and CDR2: LGHDT, YNNKEL (reference sequence). Losses at the gene ends were 3 bases for V and 8 bases for J; bases not matched to a gene: 6. The CDR3 has 14 amino acids. The CDR3 reads CASSQFAGVGELFF. In nucleotides, the CDR3 is TGTGCCAGCAGCCAGTTTGCGGGAGTTGGGGAGCTGTTTTTT.

The V and J genes are TRBV6-1 and TRBJ1-2; tentatively, D is TRBD1 (5 bases). The CDR3 runs 17 residues. Germline CDR1 reads MNHNS; CDR2 reads SASEGT. V was pared by 4 bases and J by 2 bases, with 20 bases between. The CDR3 DNA follows: TGTGCCAGCAGTGTCGGATTCGACAGTAGACGAAACTATGGCTACACCTTC. It yields the protein CASSVGFDSRRNYGYTF.